This T cell receptor beta chain was identified in a study of T cell repertoires in aging, cancer and after chemotherapy. Findings and caveats of the study: Immunological memory after chemotherapy cannot be judged from the repertoire data. Compared with age-matched healthy donors, untreated hematological or solid cancer patients showed higher blood TCR clonality.

This clonotype has just a few counts. Its matching antigen is unknown. Rearranged V-D-J TRB sequences were amplified with a mixed TRB-A/B primer pool. TCRdb processed the multiplex PCR reads anew with MiXCR; each CDR3 protein has one entry. The sample yields thousands of distinct CDR3 sequences, about 20% seen once. Amplification of TCR beta used genomic DNA extracted from peripheral blood. The sequenced material came from blood. The receptor's source is a human donor with a solid tumor.

For the CDR3, the DNA is TGTGCCAGCAGTGTTTGGGACAGGGGGCGGGGAGCTTTCTTT. The encoded protein is CASSVWDRGRGAFF. The chain is built from TRBV25-1 and TRBJ1-1, with 12 positions matching TRBD1. The J segment lost 10 bases and the V segment lost 4 bases, leaving 7 bases of the junction unmatched. This CDR3 region has 14 residues. Germline V gene data show CDR1 as MGHDK and CDR2 as SYGVNS.